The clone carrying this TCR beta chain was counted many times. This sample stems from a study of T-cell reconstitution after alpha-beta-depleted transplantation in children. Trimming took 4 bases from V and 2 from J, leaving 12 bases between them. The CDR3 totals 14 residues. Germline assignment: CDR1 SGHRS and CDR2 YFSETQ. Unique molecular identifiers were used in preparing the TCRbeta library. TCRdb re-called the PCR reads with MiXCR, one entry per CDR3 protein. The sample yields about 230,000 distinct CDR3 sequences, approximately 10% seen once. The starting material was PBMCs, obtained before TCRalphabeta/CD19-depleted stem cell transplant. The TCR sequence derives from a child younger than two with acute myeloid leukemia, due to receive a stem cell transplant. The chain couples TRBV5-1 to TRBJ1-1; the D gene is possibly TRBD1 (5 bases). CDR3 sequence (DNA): TGCGCCAGCAGCCGAGCCAGGGAAAACACTGAAGCTTTCTTT. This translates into CASSRARENTEAFF.